Sequencing of this T cell receptor beta chain was carried out in a study of blood T cell repertoires in COVID-19. Study background: Samples of COVID-19 (acute and convalescent) were obtained from the United States, Italy and Spain. T cells, B-cell-depleted T cells, or PBMCs provided the cDNA or gDNA that served as material.

In the original processing: Amplified reference gene primers provided the basis for estimating nucleated cell counts. The repertoire was sequenced with immunoSEQ multiplex PCR; TCRdb's copy has only in-frame clones and lacks some. V and J calls and clone size come straight from that table; D and trimming were deduced from the DNA. The sample yields about 95,000 clones, approximately 88% seen once. The CDR3 sequence is 16 residues long. Germline CDR1 SGDLS, CDR2 YYNGEE. The V and J ends lost 1 base and 5 bases respectively, with 16 bases between them. The chain joins TRBV9 to TRBJ1-5; no firm D call. Material for sequencing was peripheral blood. The clonotype was recovered from a man in his 60s with COVID-19, enrolled during active disease. CDR3 bases: TGTGCCAGCAGCGTATCAGGCGGGTTGAACTATCAGCCCCAGCATTTT. Protein sequence: CASSVSGGLNYQPQHF. Full variable domain (missing parts from reference TRBV9 and TRBJ1-5): DSGVTQTPKHLITATGQRVTLRCSPRSGDLSVYWYQQSLDQGLQFLIQYYNGEERAKGNILERFSAQQFPDLHSELNLSSLELGDSALYFCASSVSGGLNYQPQHFGDGTRLSIL.